A selection of T cell receptor beta chains follows, all from one sample in a study of OX40 agonist ivuxolimab in advanced cancers. The data were produced by immunoSEQ multiplex PCR, yet TCRdb's version contains in-frame clones alone and is incomplete. The profile covers roughly 67,000 clones, with around 87% appearing a single time and approximately 0.39% taken by the ten largest. The specimen was CD4+ or CD8+ T cells sorted from blood, collected in a trial of the OX40 agonist ivuxolimab. All receptors come from an adult with an advanced solid tumor such as melanoma, head and neck, liver or kidney cancer. The CDR3 runs from the conserved cysteine through the conserved F or W. Each record gives: J gene, V gene, CDR3 protein.

J gene: TRBJ2-3; V gene: TRBV9; CDR3 protein: CASSVEVSGVTSTDTQYF
J gene: TRBJ1-6; V gene: TRBV6-5; CDR3 protein: CASSTGLNYSPLHF
J gene: TRBJ2-3; V gene: TRBV18; CDR3 protein: CASSPPLQGSDTQYF
J gene: TRBJ1-2; V gene: TRBV9; CDR3 protein: CASSSPGPHYGYTF
J gene: TRBJ2-3; V gene: TRBV7-2; CDR3 protein: CASSPPEAGGSNTQYF
J gene: TRBJ1-3; V gene: TRBV9; CDR3 protein: CASSLDRGERNTIYF
J gene: TRBJ1-2; V gene: TRBV15; CDR3 protein: CATSSGQGEKSYTF
J gene: TRBJ1-1; V gene: TRBV11-2; CDR3 protein: CASSPWGGGTEAFF
J gene: TRBJ1-1; V gene: TRBV19; CDR3 protein: CASRIRGTGGRNTEAFF
J gene: TRBJ1-1; V gene: TRBV5-1; CDR3 protein: CASSLDGTGATEAFF
J gene: TRBJ1-2; V gene: TRBV5-4; CDR3 protein: CASSDRDRGNYGYTF
J gene: TRBJ1-1; V gene: TRBV18; CDR3 protein: CASSPGTHTEAFF
J gene: TRBJ2-3; V gene: TRBV4-1; CDR3 protein: CASSQGTGGTDTQYF
J gene: TRBJ1-1; V gene: TRBV11-2; CDR3 protein: CASSSLRRRGTEAFF
J gene: TRBJ2-5; V gene: TRBV7-9; CDR3 protein: CASSFSSLAGVETQYF
J gene: TRBJ2-7; V gene: TRBV7-9; CDR3 protein: CASSPGGGDRGYYEQYF
J gene: TRBJ1-1; V gene: TRBV19; CDR3 protein: CASSRRGRNTEAFF
J gene: TRBJ1-1; V gene: TRBV5-1; CDR3 protein: CASSRQGTEAFF
J gene: TRBJ2-6; V gene: TRBV6-1; CDR3 protein: CASSAGTGGFGANVLTF
J gene: TRBJ1-5; V gene: TRBV12-5; CDR3 protein: CASGRGDNSNQPQHF
J gene: TRBJ1-5; V gene: TRBV5-1; CDR3 protein: CASRGGAYQPQHF
J gene: TRBJ2-1; V gene: TRBV5-3; CDR3 protein: CARSPLRGGRFYNEQFF
J gene: TRBJ1-2; V gene: TRBV6-1; CDR3 protein: CASSEGQGVANYGYTF
J gene: TRBJ2-4; V gene: TRBV2; CDR3 protein: CASSVRLIAKNIQYF
J gene: TRBJ2-1; V gene: TRBV10-2; CDR3 protein: CASSVIAGTYNEQFF
J gene: TRBJ1-5; V gene: TRBV7-9; CDR3 protein: CASSLDSNQPQHF
J gene: TRBJ1-1; V gene: TRBV19; CDR3 protein: CASSFTAHRGNTEAFF
J gene: TRBJ1-3; V gene: TRBV7-8; CDR3 protein: CASSSRGGDSGNTIYF
J gene: TRBJ2-2; V gene: TRBV19; CDR3 protein: CASSIRLAGATNTGELFF
J gene: TRBJ1-5; V gene: TRBV18; CDR3 protein: CASSLTGRNQPQHF
J gene: TRBJ1-5; V gene: TRBV19; CDR3 protein: CASSIYSGADSNQPQHF
J gene: TRBJ2-5; V gene: TRBV7-7; CDR3 protein: CASSRDRAETQYF
J gene: TRBJ1-2; V gene: TRBV6-1; CDR3 protein: CATPVEASYGYTF
J gene: TRBJ2-2; V gene: TRBV11-2; CDR3 protein: CASTLGLARNTGELFF
J gene: TRBJ1-6; V gene: TRBV6-1; CDR3 protein: CATYREVGSPLHF
J gene: TRBJ2-1; V gene: TRBV2; CDR3 protein: CASTGLDGTSGGSLIF
J gene: TRBJ1-2; V gene: TRBV11-3; CDR3 protein: CASISSSGRDGDYGYTF
J gene: TRBJ2-5; V gene: TRBV11-3; CDR3 protein: CASSLGETQYF
J gene: TRBJ2-2; V gene: TRBV5-1; CDR3 protein: CASSWGRMNTGELFF
J gene: TRBJ2-6; V gene: TRBV14; CDR3 protein: CASSPSSGANVLTF
J gene: TRBJ1-2; V gene: TRBV5-4; CDR3 protein: CASSLGGLGYTF
J gene: TRBJ1-2; V gene: TRBV7-2; CDR3 protein: CASSLGGANKIYGYTF
J gene: TRBJ1-1; V gene: TRBV18; CDR3 protein: CASSPSEGILDWEAFF
J gene: TRBJ1-1; V gene: TRBV6-5; CDR3 protein: CASNDETPASTKAFF
J gene: TRBJ2-5; V gene: TRBV7-2; CDR3 protein: CASSLVAGALQETQYF
J gene: TRBJ1-1; V gene: TRBV5-1; CDR3 protein: CASSLERIPNTEAFF
J gene: TRBJ2-7; V gene: TRBV2; CDR3 protein: CASSWTGSYEQYF
J gene: TRBJ1-5; V gene: TRBV7-9; CDR3 protein: CASSSGQGNNQPQHF
J gene: TRBJ1-3; V gene: TRBV9; CDR3 protein: CASSVASQAGNTIYF
J gene: TRBJ2-1; V gene: TRBV5-5; CDR3 protein: CASSQLTKGGQGYNEQFF
J gene: TRBJ2-3; V gene: TRBV4-2; CDR3 protein: CASSQDRSDTQYF
J gene: TRBJ1-2; V gene: TRBV11-2; CDR3 protein: CASSSWTGAPGYTF
J gene: TRBJ2-7; V gene: TRBV20-1; CDR3 protein: CSALASYEQYF
J gene: TRBJ2-5; V gene: TRBV9; CDR3 protein: CASSVATGETQYF
J gene: TRBJ2-7; V gene: TRBV9; CDR3 protein: CASSESGTGLYEQYF
J gene: TRBJ2-6; V gene: TRBV6-4; CDR3 protein: CASSDSGRGGSGANVLTF
J gene: TRBJ2-3; V gene: TRBV2; CDR3 protein: CASSLRGGVMDTQYF
J gene: TRBJ2-1; V gene: TRBV6-1; CDR3 protein: CASRESGGAYNEQFF
J gene: TRBJ2-1; V gene: TRBV27; CDR3 protein: CASSLRNEQFF